This paragraph reports one T cell receptor beta chain. The data originate from a study of response to subunit inactivated influenza vaccine. Deletions cut 4 bases from V and 4 bases from J, with 13 bases between. There are 13 residues in the CDR3. Germline V CDR1 and CDR2: SQVTM, ANQGSEA. TCRdb recomputed calls from the RT-PCR reads with MiXCR, one row per CDR3 protein. The sample shows approximately 500,000 distinct CDR3 sequences, approximately 15% of them seen only once. The sample consisted of PBMCs from blood, taken approximately 13 days after vaccination. This chain uses TRBV29-1 with TRBJ2-5; D gene uncertain. The TCR originated in a man in his fifties or sixties who received an inactivated influenza vaccine. The CDR3 loop is CSVASIWGETQYF. CDR3 in DNA: TGCAGCGTTGCCTCGATCTGGGGAGAGACCCAGTACTTC. Supplemented by reference TRBV29-1 and TRBJ2-5, the full variable domain reads SAVISQKPSRDICQRGTSLTIQCQVDSQVTMMFWYRQQPGQSLTLIATANQGSEATYESGFVIDKFPISRPNLTFSTLTVSNMSPEDSSIYLCSVASIWGETQYFGPGTRLLVL.